The 20 T cell receptor beta chains given below trace back to one sample, sequenced in a study of siplizumab effects on memory and regulatory T cells. The data were produced by immunoSEQ multiplex PCR, yet TCRdb's version contains in-frame clones alone and is incomplete. This table holds more than 90,000 clones, roughly 94% found once. Source material: non-Treg CD4+ T cells sorted from blood. Every receptor here comes from a human donor in good health.

A single count supports this clone. The chain links TRBV5-5 to TRBJ1-2; D may be TRBD1 (5 bases). This CDR3 is 16 amino acids long. Trimming cost V 6 bases and J 4 bases, with 22 bases left between them. Germline V gives CDR1 SGHKS, CDR2 YYEKEE (reference sequence). CDR3 loop: CASIPGPGAGIYGYTF. CDR3 nucleotide sequence: TGTGCCAGCATCCCGGGACCCGGGGCAGGTATCTATGGCTACACCTTC. Full variable domain (missing parts from reference TRBV5-5 and TRBJ1-2): DAGVTQSPTHLIKTRGQQVTLRCSPISGHKSVSWYQQVLGQGPQFIFQYYEKEERGRGNFPDRFSARQFPNYSSELNVNALLLGDSALYLCASIPGPGAGIYGYTFGSGTRLTVV.

The J gene is TRBJ2-1, the V gene TRBV5-1; D might be TRBD2 (7 bases). This CDR3 is 16 amino acids long. V was cut by 3 bases and J by 7 bases, with 20 bases left in between. Germline V gives CDR1 SGHRS, CDR2 YFSETQ. This CDR3 reads CASSSSVLGGVNEQFF. The CDR3 coding sequence is TGCGCCAGCAGCTCGAGTGTACTAGGGGGGGTGAATGAGCAGTTCTTC.

The CDR3 DNA reads as TGTGCCAGCAGCGTAGGGCTAGCGGGAGAGGCAAATGAGCAGTTCTTC. This sequence encodes CASSVGLAGEANEQFF. The chain has TRBV9 and TRBJ2-1; 10 bases line up with TRBD2. Germline assignment: CDR1 SGDLS and CDR2 YYNGEE. CDR3 length equals 16 residues. Trimming cost V 0 bases and J 7 bases; bases outside gene matches: 7.

The gene calls are TRBV11-3 and TRBJ2-7; possibly TRBD1 for D (7 bases). This CDR3 is built from 15 residues. Germline V gene data show CDR1 as SGHNT and CDR2 as YENEEA. V was trimmed by 5 bases and J by 0 bases, leaving 14 bases between them. Here the CDR3 DNA reads TGTGCCAGCAGCGCCTCAGGGGGAGGCTCCTACGAGCAGTACTTC. Translating it yields CASSASGGGSYEQYF.

The chain is built from TRBV28 and TRBJ2-1; perhaps TRBD2 as D (6 bases). Between the trimmed V and J ends, which lost 3 bases and 9 bases, there was a span of 9 bases. The CDR3 contains 12 residues. Germline-derived CDR1 and CDR2 are MDHEN and SYDVKM. CDR3 residues: CASSLGRGEQFF. The CDR3, as DNA: TGTGCCAGCAGTTTGGGGCGGGGTGAGCAGTTCTTC.

The chain carries TRBV18 and TRBJ2-2, with TRBD1 matching 7 bases. The germline V gene encodes CDR1 KGHSH and CDR2 LQKENI. V shed 3 bases, J shed 7 bases, and the junction held 2 bases outside the gene matches. CDR3 size: 13 residues. CDR3 bases: TGTGCCAGCTCACCTCGACAGGGCGGGGAGCTGTTTTTT. It encodes CASSPRQGGELFF.

This sequence joins TRBV7-9 and TRBJ1-4; D unclear. CDR1 is SEHNR and CDR2 is FQNEAQ in the germline V gene (reference sequence). CDR3 length: 15 residues. V gave up 4 bases and J gave up 5 bases, with 14 bases separating them. CDR3 sequence (DNA): TGTGCCAGCAGCTCCTTCCCCCCGGGCAATGAAAAACTGTTTTTT. It encodes CASSSFPPGNEKLFF.

This chain joins TRBV7-2 and TRBJ1-5, with D perhaps TRBD1 (6 bases). The V and J ends lost 1 base and 9 bases respectively, with 10 bases between them. The CDR3 covers 13 residues. The germline V gene encodes CDR1 SGHTA and CDR2 FQGNSA. The CDR3 is CASSLEGVGPQHF. The CDR3 coding sequence is TGTGCCAGCAGCTTAGAGGGGGTCGGGCCCCAGCATTTT.

This sequence joins TRBV10-3 and TRBJ2-3; D not certain. Germline V CDR1 and CDR2: ENHRY, SYGVKD. The CDR3 is 13 amino acids. With 2 bases removed from V and 2 bases from J, the gap between germline ends came to 5 bases. CDR3 amino acids: CAISEVYTDTQYF. CDR3 nucleotide sequence: TGTGCCATCAGTGAGGTCTACACAGATACGCAGTATTTT.

The chain has TRBV7-8 and TRBJ1-6, with a possible D match to TRBD1 (5 bases). Trimming took off 3 bases at V and 7 bases at J, with 13 bases between the two ends. The CDR3 sequence is 15 residues long. Germline CDR1 SGHVS, CDR2 FQNEAQ. The CDR3 protein is CASSLGPAGNSPLHF. The CDR3 coding sequence is TGTGCCAGCAGCTTGGGACCTGCGGGGAATTCACCCCTCCACTTT.

This chain joins TRBV19 and TRBJ2-2; D is possibly TRBD1 or TRBD2 (5 bases each). CDR1 is LNHDA and CDR2 is SQIVND in the germline V gene (reference sequence). The CDR3 is made up of 14 amino acids. V was cut by 7 bases and J by 4 bases, with 13 bases left in between. The CDR3 protein is CASILGTATGELFF. For the CDR3, the DNA is TGTGCCAGTATTCTTGGGACGGCCACCGGGGAGCTGTTTTTT.

The genes are TRBV2 and TRBJ1-1; TRBD1 matches at 10 bases. Per germline, CDR1 SNHLY and CDR2 FYNNEI. Trimming took 7 bases from V and 3 from J; bases not matched to a gene: 5. The CDR3 covers 14 residues. The CDR3 sequence: CASTLDRGYTEAFF. The DNA for the CDR3 is TGTGCCAGCACCTTGGACAGGGGGTACACTGAAGCTTTCTTT. The variable domain in full, completed from reference TRBV2 and TRBJ1-1, reads EPEVTQTPSHQVTQMGQEVILRCVPISNHLYFYWYRQILGQKVEFLVSFYNNEISEKSEIFDDQFSVERPDGSNFTLKIRSTKLEDSAMYFCASTLDRGYTEAFFGQGTRLTVV.

This sequence joins TRBV30 and TRBJ1-2; D is possibly TRBD1 (5 bases). From germline, CDR1 is GTSNPN and CDR2 SVGIG (reference sequence). V was clipped by 3 bases and J by 8 bases, with 10 bases between them. The CDR3 extends over 11 amino acids. CDR3 nucleotides: TGTGCCTGGAGAGGGGTTGGAGGCTACACCTTC. Its protein product is CAWRGVGGYTF.

The chain has TRBV7-6 and TRBJ2-5; D is tentatively TRBD1 or TRBD2 (6 bases each). Per germline, CDR1 SGHVS and CDR2 FNYEAQ. This CDR3 contains 13 residues. Trimming left V 1 base short and J 7 bases short, with 10 bases between. CDR3 residues: CASSLVGGGTQYF. The CDR3 nucleotides are TGTGCCAGCAGCTTAGTCGGAGGGGGGACCCAGTACTTC.

This clone was seen a few times. V and J are TRBV2 and TRBJ1-1; no clear D gene. Looked up from germline, CDR1 is SNHLY and CDR2 is FYNNEI. This CDR3 comprises 12 residues. Trimming left V 6 bases short and J 4 bases short, with 9 bases between. CDR3 region: CASRLLRTEAFF. CDR3 coding DNA: TGTGCCAGCAGGCTCCTTCGCACTGAAGCTTTCTTT.

This chain uses TRBV18 with TRBJ2-2, with D perhaps given as TRBD1 or TRBD2 (5 bases each). This CDR3 contains 17 residues. V gave up 2 bases and J gave up 5 bases, with 18 bases separating them. CDR1 is KGHSH, CDR2 LQKENI, per germline. The CDR3 DNA follows: TGTGCCAGCTCACCAGGGGACGAGTTAACGGGGACCGGGGAGCTGTTTTTT. This encodes CASSPGDELTGTGELFF. Full variable domain (remainder filled in from reference TRBV18 and TRBJ2-2): NAGVMQNPRHLVRRRGQEARLRCSPMKGHSHVYWYRQLPEEGLKFMVYLQKENIIDESGMPKERFSAEFPKEGPSILRIQQVVRGDSAAYFCASSPGDELTGTGELFFGEGSRLTVL.

J is TRBJ2-2 and V is TRBV21-1; no DNA check was done on the table's D call, TRBD1. TRBV21-1 corresponds to a pseudogene. This CDR3 has 17 residues. The CDR3 sequence: CASSKSGDRGVAGELFF. DNA of the CDR3: TGTGCCAGCAGCAAAAGTGGGGACAGGGGGGTCGCCGGGGAGCTGTTTTTT.

This clone was recorded only once. The chain carries TRBV5-1 and TRBJ2-1, with 13 positions matching TRBD2. CDR1 and CDR2 from the germline V gene are SGHRS and YFSETQ. Losses at the gene ends were 2 bases for V and 8 bases for J; bases not matched to a gene: 4. This CDR3 is 15 amino acids long. The CDR3 reads CASSLLAGGPHEQFF. The CDR3 DNA is TGCGCCAGCAGCTTACTAGCGGGAGGGCCCCATGAGCAGTTCTTC.

V gene TRBV7-6 combines with J gene TRBJ1-4; possibly TRBD1 for D (5 bases). The CDR3 has 14 amino acids. V was cut by 5 bases and J by 3 bases, with 10 bases left in between. Per germline, CDR1 SGHVS and CDR2 FNYEAQ. CDR3 protein: CASSRGRPNEKLFF. The CDR3 nucleotides are TGTGCCAGCAGCCGGGGCAGGCCTAATGAAAAACTGTTTTTT.

CDR3 amino acids: CASSLGTSGLYEQYF. The CDR3 nucleotides read TGTGCCAGCAGCTTAGGGACTAGCGGACTCTACGAGCAGTACTTC. The chain uses TRBV7-8 and TRBJ2-7; 10 positions agree with TRBD2. The CDR3 runs 15 residues. Looked up from germline, CDR1 is SGHVS and CDR2 is FQNEAQ. V lost 1 base to trimming and J lost 3 bases; unmatched junction nucleotides: 3.